This T cell receptor beta chain was identified during a study of cytomegalovirus exposure and HLA in healthy donors (dated by TCRdb to about 2017). Background on the whole study: An earlier analysis of approximately 640 of the donors reported 250 to 300 Gb of sequence data and around 120 million unique TCR beta sequences from 150 million to 200 million T cells. The genetic ancestry cluster associated with self-reported Caucasian donors included approximately 85% of the approximately 410 genotyped donors. A later genetic analysis used genome-wide SNP genotypes for about 60% of the roughly 700 donors, treating that subset as a discovery cohort. To decide whether each TCR beta V gene segment behaved as functional or pseudogenic, an earlier analysis of approximately 600 of the donors relied on high-throughput TCR beta sequencing. The aim of the study was to test whether cataloging public T cell receptors could identify signatures of past pathogen exposure. The later analysis used no new phenotypic data to find candidate immune exposures, relying instead on TCR beta sequences and their occurrence across donors. Every repertoire in the discovery cohort had been generated on one and the same sequencing platform. Along with the approximately 600-subject first cohort, a separate validation cohort of 120 different subjects was used. A later analysis re-examined previously published TCR beta repertoires from 610 or so donors and added high-resolution HLA genotyping to investigate patterns of TCR occurrence. HLA typing covered class I and class II loci at four-digit resolution. Four or five DR-DQ haplotypes were handled as single units for association and clustering because linkage in the cohort was strong. Donor age, sex, ethnicity and CMV serostatus were compiled alongside the repertoire data. The study combined high-throughput TCR immunosequencing, statistical association of individual TCRs with disease status, and machine learning to predict cytomegalovirus infection status. On average, roughly 240,000 unique TCR beta nucleotide sequences were sequenced per donor among 350 to 400 genotyped donors of the cohort, with 15% to 20% of those sequences being non-productive. An early release covering roughly 600 HLA-typed donors comprised approximately 300 gigabases of sequencing data and around 80 million unique TCR sequences. The T cell repertoires of 666 subjects were profiled by immunosequencing and related to cytomegalovirus serostatus. The number of typed donors differed by locus: about 620-630 for A, B, C, DRB1 and DQB1; 500 to 550 for DQA1; fewer than 610 for DPA1; and around 490 for DPB1.

The cohort was made up of 500 to 800 healthy bone marrow donors. Cohort members were all nominally healthy when sampled, although unrecorded immune exposures were likely present. The donor was CMV seropositive and belonged to the group of more than 250 seropositive cohort members. A peripheral blood sample was collected from each donor, and TCR beta sequencing was performed on peripheral blood mononuclear cells. The Qiagen DNeasy Blood Extraction Kit was used to extract genomic DNA from the blood cell samples. What the research found in general, with its limitations: In a later analysis, HLA-associated TCR beta chains showed more clonal expansion and lower generation probabilities than non-associated chains that were equally common. In a later analysis, several top co-occurrence clusters were reported to appear linked to parvovirus B19, influenza, CMV and Epstein-Barr virus. Compared with the roughly 600-donor mean, donors in an Asian-associated ancestry cluster had fewer N-insertions in productive TCRs, according to a later genetic analysis. In vitro tests confirmed that a few of the cytomegalovirus-associated TCR beta chains recognize cytomegalovirus antigens. Sequencing depth was assumed to be roughly uniform across donors in the presence/absence analyses, though that assumption may not hold. This cohort had only TCR beta chains sequenced, and the lack of alpha or paired-chain data limited which features could be detected. A further reported finding was that TCR beta sequences accurately predicted the HLA-A and HLA-B alleles for most subjects in the first cohort. For the cohort, immune exposure information was limited to CMV serostatus. According to the authors, the approach could potentially be generalized to other disease states and immunological phenotypes. At a false discovery rate of 0.05, a later analysis linked roughly 17,000 TCR beta sequences to specific HLA alleles. Most CMV-associated TCR beta chains appeared to be HLA-restricted in a later analysis, and the HLA associations seemed to be driven largely by CMV exposure. Most TCR sequences were seen in very few donors, while some public TCRs were found in many individuals. A group of highly shared sequence variants was considered likely to be a technical artifact of the sequencing pipeline. Because HLA typing was unavailable for some donors at each locus, only the typed subset was used in association tests. Assigning TCR associations to individual alleles was difficult when HLA alleles, especially DR and DQ, strongly co-occurred. The classifier was reported to diagnose cytomegalovirus status with high specificity and sensitivity in both the original cohort and the validation cohort. A later analysis found that TCR association rates varied across HLA loci, with DRB1 alleles showing the most associated TCRs and HLA-C alleles the fewest. Linkage disequilibrium might explain the correlated functional status among segregating V segments, but an unknown experimental factor could not be ruled out. Some IMGT-functional V segments, including TRBV6-2 and TRBV6-3, could not be told apart with the 87-base-pair reads, so those segments were excluded. Fewer than 20 rarely observed V segments, including chromosome 9 orphons, were excluded from the earlier analysis of 550 to 700 of the donors because counts were too low. A total of around 150 TCR beta chains were listed by the study as associated with cytomegalovirus. V-gene and J-gene trimming of TCR beta chains was associated with a missense DCLRE1C variant in a later genetic analysis, and the association was replicated in an independent cohort. In an earlier analysis of 587 of the donors, most TCR beta V segments appeared in productive rearrangements about 90% or about 30% of the time, broadly matching IMGT annotations.

The germline V and J ends show losses of 5 bases and 2 bases respectively, and no gene match explains 10 bases of the junction. Taken from the germline V gene, the CDR1 and CDR2 loops are LGHNA and YSLEER. The CDR3 covers 17 residues, taking in both the cysteine and the phenylalanine. Solely the CDR3 DNA is kept, with 51 bases framed from the first base. Regarding this clone: Its antigen is not yet known. Qualities for individual bases were not recorded, and no much larger clone is one base off.

Library preparation used the immunoSEQ multiplex PCR assay. For the multiplex PCR, a mixture combining 60 forward primers for TCR Vbeta segments and 13 reverse primers for TCR Jbeta segments was used. The CDR3 region of rearranged TCR beta genes was amplified from genomic DNA with a multiplex PCR assay. On the Illumina HiSeq System, the amplified TCR beta libraries were sequenced as 87-base-pair reads. From the authors' description of their analysis: A later analysis counted approximately 76 million unique TCR beta chains across the approximately 700 repertoires, and around 12 million of these chains were shared by at least two donors. Raw reads were error-corrected and collapsed into unique sequences with a nearest-neighbor algorithm that merged closely related sequences to remove PCR and sequencing errors. V, D and J gene segments were assigned by aligning CDR3 sequences to IMGT reference sequences. For a sequence to be retained, a match of at least six nucleotides was required to both a V gene segment and a J gene segment. Rearrangements were called productive when the CDR3 lacked stop codons and stayed in frame with V and J; all others were non-productive. Following IMGT convention, CDR3 was defined as the stretch from the second conserved V-encoded cysteine to the conserved J-encoded phenylalanine. In an earlier analysis of around 540 of the donors, sequences lacking an unambiguous match to a single V gene segment were excluded. An earlier analysis of approximately 590 of the donors classified V segments as functional when productive rearrangements were above 56.7% and as segregating when the standard deviation between donors was above 5%. A statistical classification framework was built for diagnosing cytomegalovirus status from the catalog of TCR beta chain sequences. A later analysis assigned V and J genes by comparing TCR nucleotide sequences with IMGT/GENE-DB human TR gene sequences. In a later analysis, CDR3 sequences and most-parsimonious VDJ recombination scenarios were assigned using the TCRdist pipeline. In a later analysis, each TCR beta chain was defined by its CDR3 amino acid sequence together with its V-gene family, and reads lacking a unique V-gene family were excluded. To address suspected cross-contamination and a sequencing artifact, a later analysis removed approximately 590 highly shared, low-generation-probability nucleotide sequences. For each public chain, a later analysis derived a clonal expansion index from normalized ranks of inferred template counts within each repertoire. A later analysis computed generation probabilities with a VDJ recombination model fitted to out-of-frame rearrangements, and checked the results against IGoR. In a later analysis, TCR-TCR, TCR-HLA and TCR-CMV co-occurrence was scored with hypergeometric tests, and a repertoire-size bias correction was applied to TCR pairs. False discovery rates were estimated in a later analysis by permuting HLA or CMV assignments 20 times. In a later analysis, co-occurring TCRs were grouped using DBSCAN, with TCRdist sequence similarity added in when clustering inside HLA-allele-positive subsets. For co-occurrence clustering, repertoires with fewer than 30,000 or more than 120,000 public chains were excluded, along with a handful of repertoires with anomalous nucleotide sharing. The table was pulled from immuneACCESS by TCRdb, which kept in-frame rearrangements only. Such tables lose some clones; where checked, under half of the loss comes from unresolved V genes, and the rest has no known cause. That table gives V, J and clone size, and the DNA gave D and trimming. The sample records about 110,000 clones, under 70% of which are singletons. Together, the top ten hold approximately 8.6% of the sample.

The receptor chain draws on TRBV4-3 and TRBJ2-1, with 9 bases in between that match TRBD2. The specimen sequenced was PBMCs. This TCR was sampled from a man aged 30 to 45 in good health and CMV-seropositive. The DNA sequence follows: TGCGCCAGCAGCGGAATTCCAGCGGGGGGAACCTACAATGAGCAGTTCTTC. Protein translation: CASSGIPAGGTYNEQFF.